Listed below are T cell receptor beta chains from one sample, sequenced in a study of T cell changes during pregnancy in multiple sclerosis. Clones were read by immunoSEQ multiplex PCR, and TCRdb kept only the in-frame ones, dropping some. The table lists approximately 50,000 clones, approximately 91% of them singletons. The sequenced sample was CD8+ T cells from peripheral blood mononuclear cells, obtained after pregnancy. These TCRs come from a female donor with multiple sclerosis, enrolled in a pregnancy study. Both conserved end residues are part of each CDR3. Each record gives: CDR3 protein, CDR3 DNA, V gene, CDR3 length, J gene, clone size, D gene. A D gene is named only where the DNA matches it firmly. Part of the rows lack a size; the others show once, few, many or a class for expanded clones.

CASGFPGTEAFF TGTGCTAGTGGTTTTCCGGGGACTGAAGCTTTCTTT TRBV12-5 12 TRBJ1-1 . .
CASSEVPGSNTEAFF TGTGCCAGCAGTGAAGTCCCAGGGTCGAACACTGAAGCTTTCTTT TRBV2 15 TRBJ1-1 . .
CASSLGTGGGSTEAFF TGTGCCAGCAGCTTAGGGACAGGGGGAGGGAGCACTGAAGCTTTCTTT TRBV7-6 16 TRBJ1-1 . TRBD1
CASSSGGMNEQFF TGTGCCAGCAGCTCCGGGGGGATGAATGAGCAGTTCTTC TRBV5-6 13 TRBJ2-1 . TRBD2
CSVLEGAGANVLTF TGCAGCGTTTTGGAGGGAGCTGGGGCCAACGTCCTGACTTTC TRBV29-1 14 TRBJ2-6 . .
CSVEAPTEAFF TGCAGCGTTGAGGCCCCCACTGAAGCTTTCTTT TRBV29-1 11 TRBJ1-1 . .
CASSIDGGVTEAFF TGTGCCAGTAGTATCGATGGAGGGGTCACTGAAGCTTTCTTT TRBV19 14 TRBJ1-1 . .
CASSQDSLGDQQPQHF TGCGCCAGCAGCCAAGATTCTTTAGGGGATCAACAGCCCCAGCATTTT TRBV4-1 16 TRBJ1-5 . .
CASSYSGTGPNTEAFF TGTGCCAGCAGTTACTCCGGGACAGGGCCGAACACTGAAGCTTTCTTT TRBV6-6 16 TRBJ1-1 . TRBD1
CAISEGTVQETQYF TGTGCCATCAGTGAAGGGACAGTTCAAGAGACCCAGTACTTC TRBV10-3 14 TRBJ2-5 once TRBD1
CASREMDRQRTEAFF TGTGCCAGCAGAGAAATGGACAGGCAACGCACTGAAGCTTTCTTT TRBV27 15 TRBJ1-1 once TRBD1
CASSLLYSGRFYNEQFF TGTGCCAGCAGCTTATTATATTCGGGTAGGTTCTACAATGAGCAGTTCTTC TRBV11-2 17 TRBJ2-1 . .
CASSPSGDSSYEQYF TGTGCCAGCAGCCCCAGCGGGGACTCCTCCTACGAGCAGTACTTC TRBV6-5 15 TRBJ2-7 . TRBD2
CASSFLAGDTETQYF TGTGCCAGCAGTTTTCTAGCGGGGGATACGGAGACCCAGTACTTC TRBV27 15 TRBJ2-5 . TRBD2
CASSKQGGGYEQYF TGTGCCAGCAGCAAACAAGGGGGCGGCTACGAGCAGTACTTC TRBV13 14 TRBJ2-7 once TRBD1
CASSLGAGANEQYF TGTGCCAGCAGCTTAGGGGCAGGGGCTAACGAGCAGTACTTC TRBV7-2 14 TRBJ2-7 once .
CASSLGTGPNTIYF TGTGCCAGCAGCTTGGGGACAGGGCCGAACACCATATATTTT TRBV5-6 14 TRBJ1-3 once TRBD1
CASSSGQATDTQYF TGTGCCAGCAGCTCGGGACAAGCCACAGATACGCAGTATTTT TRBV5-5 14 TRBJ2-3 once .
CASSRPGQGGETQYF TGTGCCAGCAGTAGACCGGGACAGGGTGGTGAGACCCAGTACTTC TRBV25-1 15 TRBJ2-5 . TRBD1
CASSPTGNNEKLFF TGTGCCAGCAGCCCAACAGGGAATAATGAAAAACTGTTTTTT TRBV7-6 14 TRBJ1-4 once .
CASSATGIENIQYF TGTGCCAGCAGCGCGACGGGGATTGAGAACATTCAGTACTTC TRBV11-2 14 TRBJ2-4 . .
CASSISGGTYNEQFF TGTGCCAGCAGTATTAGCGGGGGGACTTACAATGAGCAGTTCTTC TRBV6-5 15 TRBJ2-1 . TRBD2
CASSNRDRGRNYGYTF TGTGCCAGTAGTAACCGGGACAGGGGGCGCAACTATGGCTACACCTTC TRBV19 16 TRBJ1-2 . TRBD1
CASSGPTGMRNSPLHF TGTGCCAGCAGCGGACCGACAGGGATGCGAAATTCACCCCTCCACTTT TRBV9 16 TRBJ1-6 . TRBD1
CASSGLGGSDEQYF TGTGCCAGTAGCGGACTAGGGGGGAGCGACGAGCAGTACTTC TRBV19 14 TRBJ2-7 . .
CASSPGTGNEQYF TGTGCCAGCTCCCCGGGGACAGGAAACGAGCAGTACTTC TRBV18 13 TRBJ2-7 . TRBD1
CASSFAGGGAYEQYF TGTGCCAGCAGTTTTGCCGGCGGGGGGGCCTACGAGCAGTACTTC TRBV27 15 TRBJ2-7 . TRBD2
CASSPLWDLNTGELFF TGTGCCAGCAGCCCGCTTTGGGACTTGAACACCGGGGAGCTGTTTTTT TRBV7-6 16 TRBJ2-2 . .
CASSQVTGSYGYTF TGCGCCAGCAGCCAAGTAACAGGGTCGTATGGCTACACCTTC TRBV4-1 14 TRBJ1-2 . .
CSVTGDLFDEQYF TGCAGCGTTACGGGGGATCTATTCGACGAGCAGTACTTC TRBV29-1 13 TRBJ2-7 . .
CASFRGGGFQETQYF TGTGCCAGCTTTCGGGGCGGAGGGTTCCAAGAGACCCAGTACTTC TRBV2 15 TRBJ2-5 . .
CASSEPGGYTEAFF TGTGCCAGCAGTGAACCAGGGGGTTACACTGAAGCTTTCTTT TRBV6-1 14 TRBJ1-1 . TRBD1
CATSWGPTQYF TGTGCCACTAGTTGGGGGCCTACGCAGTATTTT TRBV6-5 11 TRBJ2-3 . .
CASSLDPEAIEKLFF TGTGCCAGCAGCTTAGATCCTGAGGCTATTGAAAAACTGTTTTTT TRBV7-8 15 TRBJ1-4 . .
CASSWSGGDSDTQYF TGTGCCAGCAGCTGGAGCGGGGGGGATTCCGATACGCAGTATTTT TRBV7-3 15 TRBJ2-3 . TRBD2
CASNPGSPSNQPQHF TGTGCCAGTAACCCAGGGTCCCCTAGCAATCAGCCCCAGCATTTT TRBV6-1 15 TRBJ1-5 few .
CSVRGQGGNEQYF TGCAGCGTAAGAGGGCAGGGGGGCAACGAGCAGTACTTC TRBV29-1 13 TRBJ2-7 . .
CASSQDLQRGSYNEQFF TGTGCCAGCAGCCAAGATCTCCAGCGGGGTTCCTACAATGAGCAGTTCTTC TRBV4-2 17 TRBJ2-1 . TRBD2
CASGLGGVTSTDTQYF TGTGCCAGCGGCCTGGGGGGGGTCACTAGCACAGATACGCAGTATTTT TRBV25-1 16 TRBJ2-3 . TRBD2
CASSYTERVGADTQYF TGTGCCAGCAGTTACACCGAGAGGGTTGGGGCAGATACGCAGTATTTT TRBV6-5 16 TRBJ2-3 . .
CASREYEQYF TGTGCCAGCAGGGAGTACGAGCAGTACTTC TRBV2 10 TRBJ2-7 . .
CASSIPGTEAFF TGTGCCAGTAGTATACCCGGGACTGAAGCTTTCTTT TRBV19 12 TRBJ1-1 . .
CANQGTEYTNTEAFF TGTGCCAACCAAGGGACAGAGTATACGAACACTGAAGCTTTCTTT TRBV2 15 TRBJ1-1 . TRBD1
CASSTGTSGGTDTQYF TGTGCCAGTAGTACTGGGACTAGCGGGGGGACAGATACGCAGTATTTT TRBV19 16 TRBJ2-3 . TRBD2
CASLGQVNQPQHF TGTGCCAGCCTAGGACAGGTCAATCAGCCCCAGCATTTT TRBV2 13 TRBJ1-5 . TRBD1
CASSVARSGDGANVLTF TGTGCCAGCAGCGTAGCTCGCAGTGGAGATGGGGCCAACGTCCTGACTTTC TRBV9 17 TRBJ2-6 . .
CASSYRGLSPLHF TGTGCCAGCAGTTACCGAGGACTTTCACCCCTCCACTTT TRBV6-5 13 TRBJ1-6 . .
CASSFRDTSYEQYF TGTGCCAGCAGCTTCCGGGACACCTCCTACGAGCAGTACTTC TRBV13 14 TRBJ2-7 . .
CASRASGGAQDTQYF TGTGCCAGCAGAGCTAGCGGGGGGGCGCAAGATACGCAGTATTTT TRBV13 15 TRBJ2-3 . TRBD2
CASSSRTDMNTEAFF TGCGCCAGCAGCTCCCGGACAGATATGAACACTGAAGCTTTCTTT TRBV5-1 15 TRBJ1-1 once .
CASSLEFGADTQYF TGTGCCAGCAGCTTAGAGTTCGGGGCAGATACGCAGTATTTT TRBV11-2 14 TRBJ2-3 . .
CASSYAGLAGGQETQYF TGTGCCAGCAGCTATGCCGGGTTAGCGGGGGGCCAAGAGACCCAGTACTTC TRBV13 17 TRBJ2-5 . TRBD2
CASGLFGGPEAFF TGTGCTAGTGGTTTGTTCGGGGGGCCTGAAGCTTTCTTT TRBV12-5 13 TRBJ1-1 . .
CASSFQRGGVANEQFF TGTGCCAGCAGTTTTCAGCGGGGGGGCGTAGCCAATGAGCAGTTCTTC TRBV27 16 TRBJ2-1 once TRBD2